This T cell receptor beta chain was identified in a study of CD8 T cells in Susac syndrome. V lost 5 bases, J lost 3 bases, and 17 bases lay in between. CDR3 length: 15 amino acids. Reverse transcription of roughly 0.45 to 1 ug RNA used random hexamers. TCRdb fed the immunoSEQ multiplex PCR reads into MiXCR, producing one record per CDR3 protein. The table records about 89,000 distinct CDR3 sequences, approximately 95% of them present only once. The sequence was obtained from a human donor in good health. The sample taken for sequencing was CD8+ T cells from PBMCs. The rearrangement joins TRBV23-1 to TRBJ2-7, with a tentative D call TRBD1 (6 bases). TRBV23-1 is assigned to the ORF class and has an uncertain function. The CDR3 DNA sequence: TGCGCCAGCAGTTTCCGCCGGGACACCTTCTACGAGCAGTACTTC. Encoded protein: CASSFRRDTFYEQYF.